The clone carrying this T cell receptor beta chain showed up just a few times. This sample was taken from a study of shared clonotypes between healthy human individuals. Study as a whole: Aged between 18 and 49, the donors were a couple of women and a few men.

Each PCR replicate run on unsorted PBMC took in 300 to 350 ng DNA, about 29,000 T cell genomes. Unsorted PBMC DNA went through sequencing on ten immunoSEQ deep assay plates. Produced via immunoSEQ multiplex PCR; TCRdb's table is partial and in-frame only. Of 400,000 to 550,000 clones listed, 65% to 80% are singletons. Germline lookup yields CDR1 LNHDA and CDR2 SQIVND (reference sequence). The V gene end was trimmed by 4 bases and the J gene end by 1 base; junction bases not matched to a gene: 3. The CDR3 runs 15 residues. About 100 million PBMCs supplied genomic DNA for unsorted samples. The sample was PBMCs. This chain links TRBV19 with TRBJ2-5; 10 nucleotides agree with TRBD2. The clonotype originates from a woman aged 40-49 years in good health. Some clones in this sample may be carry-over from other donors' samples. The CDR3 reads CASSRGLASQETQYF. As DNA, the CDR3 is TGTGCCAGTAGTAGGGGACTAGCGTCCCAAGAGACCCAGTACTTC.